This entry describes one T cell receptor (beta chain). Germline V gene sequence: CDR1 MDHEN, CDR2 SYDVKM. Unmatched junction bases numbered 13, after V lost 6 bases and J lost 12 bases. CDR3 size: 15 residues. Measured with immunoSEQ multiplex PCR; TCRdb has only the in-frame clones, and not every one. This table holds approximately 100,000 clones, about 90% found once. The entry originates in a study of T cell responses to AZD1222 COVID-19 vaccine. The V gene is TRBV28, the J gene TRBJ2-6, with 8 bases fitting TRBD1. The specimen comprised peripheral blood, sampled on day 0 of AZD1222 vaccination. The receptor's source is an adult in good health. CDR3 nucleotide sequence: TGTGCCAGCAGCTGGGACAGGATAGAACAGGGCGTCCTGACTTTC. This sequence encodes CASSWDRIEQGVLTF.